This T cell receptor (beta chain) was observed in a study of blood T cell repertoires in COVID-19. Study overall: Acute and convalescent COVID-19 specimens originated in the United States, Italy and Spain.

CDR3 length equals 15 residues. CDR1 and CDR2 from the germline V gene are MNHEY and SMNVEV (reference sequence). V shed 1 base, J shed 1 base, and the junction held 4 bases outside the gene matches. Assay used: immunoSEQ multiplex PCR; TCRdb lists only in-frame clones, some missing. The sample contains 90,000 or so clones, roughly 89% of which appear only once. The source is a woman over 75 with active or convalescent COVID-19. The chain employs TRBV27 and TRBJ2-7, with 7 bases matching TRBD2. Sequenced sample: peripheral blood. CDR3 nucleotides: TGTGCCAGCAGTTTATTGGGACTACATTCCTACGAGCAGTACTTC. Translated, it gives CASSLLGLHSYEQYF.